Sequencing of this TCR beta chain was carried out in a study of blood T cell repertoires in COVID-19. Looking at the study overall: Two negative PCRs, clearance, or symptom resolution characterized the recovered Cohort 3 donors.

CDR3 length: 16 amino acids. Per germline, CDR1 SGHVS and CDR2 FNYEAQ. Trimming cost V 8 bases and J 5 bases; bases outside gene matches: 13. Authors' data handling: Using reference gene primer amplification, nucleated cell counts were estimated. Only in-frame clones appear in the TCRdb table, and some are missing; sequencing was by immunoSEQ multiplex PCR. V, J and clone size derive from that table, while D and trimming were established from the DNA sequence. This table holds approximately 190,000 clones, 86% found once. The study recruited people aged about 18 to 95 years across around 24 US areas. Participants' reported clinical history set cohort assignment.

The sequence derives from a woman between 40 and 50 years old in a cohort exposed to, infected with or recovered from COVID-19 (not recorded which). This chain connects TRBV7-6 to TRBJ2-3; 10 positions agree with TRBD2. What was sequenced was PBMCs or T cells enriched from blood (not recorded which). CDR3 sequence reads: CASSRLAGSRGDTQYF. CDR3 in DNA: TGTGCCAGCTCAAGACTAGCGGGTTCACGGGGAGATACGCAGTATTTT. The full variable domain, its missing parts supplied by reference TRBV7-6 and TRBJ2-3, is GAGVSQSPRYKVTKRGQDVALRCDPISGHVSLYWYRQALGQGPEFLTYFNYEAQQDKSGLPNDRFSAERPEGSISTLTIQRTEQRDSAMYRCASSRLAGSRGDTQYFGPGTRLTVL.